One sample yielded the 21 T cell receptor beta chains listed below, sequenced in a study of T cells expressing NK-cell markers. Reprocessing the 5' RACE reads, TCRdb reports a single entry for every CDR3 protein and omits DNA. Recorded for this sample: some 460,000 distinct CDR3 sequences. The sequenced sample was blood T cells: a sorted CD56 or NKG2C T cell subset, CD4+ or CD8+ T cells, or bulk PBMC T cells (not recorded which). These receptors were obtained from a woman aged 45-59 years in good health.

CDR3: CSAEGQGRTGELFF. The chain recombines TRBV29-1 with TRBJ2-2; TCRdb proposes TRBD1, but this gene call is untestable without DNA. The CDR3 covers 14 residues. Looked up from germline, CDR1 is SQVTM and CDR2 is ANQGSEA.

The chain is built from TRBV20-1 and TRBJ2-5; TCRdb selects TRBD2, and the lack of DNA leaves this call unchecked. CDR3 size: 13 residues. Per germline, CDR1 DFQATT and CDR2 SNEGSKA (reference sequence). The CDR3 loop reads CSAGTSAQETQYF.

The chain combines TRBV29-1 with TRBJ1-1. The CDR3 contains 11 residues. Germline V gene data show CDR1 as SQVTM and CDR2 as ANQGSEA. The CDR3 loop is CSVVKNTEAFF.

The chain carries TRBV2 and TRBJ2-1. CDR3 length: 11 residues. Germline V gene sequence: CDR1 SNHLY, CDR2 FYNNEI. The CDR3 spells CASRDDNEQFF.

The chain carries TRBV20-1 and TRBJ2-1; TCRdb returns TRBD1, unconfirmable since there is no DNA. Germline CDR1 DFQATT, CDR2 SNEGSKA (reference sequence). CDR3 length equals 14 residues. The CDR3 here is CSASRSGPGNEQFF.

The genes are TRBV20-1 and TRBJ2-7; TCRdb reports TRBD2, a call that lacks DNA to check it against. The CDR3 sequence is 15 residues long. Germline assignment: CDR1 DFQATT and CDR2 SNEGSKA (reference sequence). The CDR3 sequence: CSASRRAGGEYEQYF.

The chain couples TRBV12-3 or TRBV12-4 to TRBJ1-1. This CDR3 comprises 13 residues. CDR3 loop: CATKLGVNTEAFF.

The chain's CDR3 is CAAARTADTQYF. The chain couples TRBV21-1 to TRBJ2-3. TRBV21-1 is an annotated pseudogene. This CDR3 has 12 amino acids.

The gene calls are TRBV4-2 and TRBJ2-2; the TCRdb D gene call, TRBD2, has no DNA to confirm it. Germline-derived CDR1 and CDR2 are LGHNA and YNFKEQ. The length of the CDR3 is 18 residues. The CDR3 sequence is CASSQEGGLAGITGELFF.

This chain uses TRBV20-1 with TRBJ1-2. Germline assignment: CDR1 DFQATT and CDR2 SNEGSKA (reference sequence). The CDR3 has 12 amino acids. The CDR3 is CSVRQTNYGYTF.

This chain joins TRBV4-2 and TRBJ2-2; TCRdb's D gene call, TRBD2, goes unchecked for lack of DNA. Germline V gene sequence: CDR1 LGHNA, CDR2 YNFKEQ. There are 18 residues in the CDR3. CDR3 amino acids: CASSQELGGGLNTGELFF.

This sequence joins TRBV5-1 and TRBJ2-3; TCRdb outputs TRBD2, but without DNA this stays unchecked. CDR1 SGHRS and CDR2 YFSETQ come from the germline V gene. CDR3 length: 14 amino acids. Here the CDR3 reads CASFRSGRTDTQYF.

The chain carries TRBV14 and TRBJ2-7. This CDR3 has 15 amino acids. Per the germline V gene, CDR1 is SGHDN and CDR2 is FVKESK. This CDR3 reads CASSQGLVESYEQYF.

The V call is TRBV19, the J call TRBJ1-5. CDR3 length equals 14 residues. CDR1 and CDR2 (germline): LNHDA, SQIVND (reference sequence). This CDR3 is CASGGRGVQGPQHF.

The chain uses TRBV5-1 and TRBJ1-1; as DNA is missing, the TRBD1 call by TCRdb cannot be tested. Germline V gene lookup returns CDR1 SGHRS and CDR2 YFSETQ. There are 16 residues in the CDR3. The CDR3: CASSPRGGTGSTEAFF. Combining the CDR3 with reference TRBV5-1 and TRBJ1-1 gives the whole variable domain KAGVTQTPRYLIKTRGQQVTLSCSPISGHRSVSWYQQTPGQGLQFLFEYFSETQRNKGNFPGRFSGRQFSNSRSEMNVSTLELGDSALYLCASSPRGGTGSTEAFFGQGTRLTVV.

The chain couples TRBV29-1 to TRBJ2-1; TCRdb returns TRBD2, unconfirmable since there is no DNA. Germline V gene lookup returns CDR1 SQVTM and CDR2 ANQGSEA. CDR3 length equals 15 residues. This CDR3 reads CSVVGTSGAHNEQFF.

J is TRBJ2-5 and V is TRBV20-1; TCRdb reports TRBD2, a call that lacks DNA to check it against. Germline CDR1 is DFQATT and CDR2 is SNEGSKA (reference sequence). The CDR3 has 17 amino acids. This CDR3 reads CSARGELAGGPKETQYF.

The chain carries TRBV6-1 and TRBJ2-5; TCRdb selects TRBD1, and the lack of DNA leaves this call unchecked. This CDR3 region has 16 residues. CDR1 is MNHNS and CDR2 is SASEGT in the germline V gene. CDR3 residues: CASSEQGPGVLGTQYF.

The chain has TRBV7-9 and TRBJ2-1; TCRdb indicates TRBD1, and absent DNA this call remains unverified. Germline CDR1 is SEHNR and CDR2 is FQNEAQ (reference sequence). The CDR3 consists of 13 residues. CDR3 in amino acids: CASSWSRVDEQFF.

This chain uses TRBV7-8 with TRBJ2-5; absent DNA, TCRdb's TRBD2 call cannot be checked. Germline CDR1 reads SGHVS; CDR2 reads FQNEAQ. The CDR3 has 13 residues. The CDR3 sequence is CASSPRGLETQYF.

The chain combines TRBV4-2 with TRBJ2-4; no DNA is available, so the TRBD2 call from TCRdb remains unchecked. The germline V gene has CDR1 LGHNA and CDR2 YNFKEQ. The CDR3 runs to 20 residues. The CDR3 here is CASSQDTLAGGLVSENIQYF.